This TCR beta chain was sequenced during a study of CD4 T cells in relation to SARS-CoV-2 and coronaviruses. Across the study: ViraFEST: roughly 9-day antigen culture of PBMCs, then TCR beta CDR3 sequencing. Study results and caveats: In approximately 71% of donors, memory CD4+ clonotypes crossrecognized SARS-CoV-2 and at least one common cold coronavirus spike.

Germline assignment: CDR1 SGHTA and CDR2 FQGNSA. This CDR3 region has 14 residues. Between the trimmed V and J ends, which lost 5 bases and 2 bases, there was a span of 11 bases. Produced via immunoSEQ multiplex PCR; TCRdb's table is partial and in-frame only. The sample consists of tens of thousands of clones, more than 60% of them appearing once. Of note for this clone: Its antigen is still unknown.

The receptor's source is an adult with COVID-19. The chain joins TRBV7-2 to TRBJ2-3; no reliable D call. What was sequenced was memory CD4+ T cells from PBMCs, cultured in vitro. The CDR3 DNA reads TGTGCCAGCAGCCCCTGGGCCCACACAGATACGCAGTATTTT. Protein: CASSPWAHTDTQYF.